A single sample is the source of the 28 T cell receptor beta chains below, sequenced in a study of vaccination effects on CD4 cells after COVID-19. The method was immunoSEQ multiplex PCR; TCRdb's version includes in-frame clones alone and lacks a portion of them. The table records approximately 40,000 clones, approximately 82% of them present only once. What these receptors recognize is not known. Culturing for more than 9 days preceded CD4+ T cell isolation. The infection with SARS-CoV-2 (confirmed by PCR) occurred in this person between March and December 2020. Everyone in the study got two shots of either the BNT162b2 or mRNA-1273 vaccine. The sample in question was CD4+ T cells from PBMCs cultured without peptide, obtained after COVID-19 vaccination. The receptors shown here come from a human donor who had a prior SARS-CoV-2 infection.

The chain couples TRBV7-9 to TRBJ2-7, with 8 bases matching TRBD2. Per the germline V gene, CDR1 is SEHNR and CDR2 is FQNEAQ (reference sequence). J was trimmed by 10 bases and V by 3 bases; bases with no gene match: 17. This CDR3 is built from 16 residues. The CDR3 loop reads CASSFSTSGPSTNQYF. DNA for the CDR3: TGTGCCAGCAGCTTCTCAACTAGCGGACCATCTACGAACCAGTACTTC.

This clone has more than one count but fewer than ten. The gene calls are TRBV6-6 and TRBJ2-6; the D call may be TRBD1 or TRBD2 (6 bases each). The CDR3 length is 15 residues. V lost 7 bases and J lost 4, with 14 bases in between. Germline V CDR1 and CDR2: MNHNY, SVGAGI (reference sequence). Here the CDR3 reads CASTNGGAGANVLTF. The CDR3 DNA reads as TGTGCCAGCACCAACGGGGGCGCGGGGGCCAACGTCCTGACTTTC.

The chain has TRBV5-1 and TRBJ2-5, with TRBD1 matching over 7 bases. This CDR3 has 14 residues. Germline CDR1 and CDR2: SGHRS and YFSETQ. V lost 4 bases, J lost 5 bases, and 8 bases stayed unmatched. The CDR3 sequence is CASSNRGTAETQYF. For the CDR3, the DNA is TGCGCCAGCAGCAACAGGGGTACAGCGGAGACCCAGTACTTC.

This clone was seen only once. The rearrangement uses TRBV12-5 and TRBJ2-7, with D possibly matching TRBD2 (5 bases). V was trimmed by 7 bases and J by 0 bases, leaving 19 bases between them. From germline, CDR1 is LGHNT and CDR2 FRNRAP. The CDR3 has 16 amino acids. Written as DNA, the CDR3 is TGTGCTAGTGCCCCATACGTGGCTAGCTCCTCCTACGAGCAGTACTTC. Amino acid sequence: CASAPYVASSSYEQYF.

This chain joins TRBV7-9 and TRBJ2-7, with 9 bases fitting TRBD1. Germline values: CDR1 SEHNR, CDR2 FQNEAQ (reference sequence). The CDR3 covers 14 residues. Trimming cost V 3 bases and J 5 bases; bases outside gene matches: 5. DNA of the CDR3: TGTGCCAGCAGCTTTTTGGGACAGGGCAACGAGCAGTACTTC. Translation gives CASSFLGQGNEQYF.

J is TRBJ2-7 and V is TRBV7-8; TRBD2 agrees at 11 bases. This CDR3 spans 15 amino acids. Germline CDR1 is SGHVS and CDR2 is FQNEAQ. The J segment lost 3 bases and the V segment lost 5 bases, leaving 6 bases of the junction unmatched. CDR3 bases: TGTGCCAGCAGCGAGGGACTAGCGGAATTCTACGAGCAGTACTTC. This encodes CASSEGLAEFYEQYF.

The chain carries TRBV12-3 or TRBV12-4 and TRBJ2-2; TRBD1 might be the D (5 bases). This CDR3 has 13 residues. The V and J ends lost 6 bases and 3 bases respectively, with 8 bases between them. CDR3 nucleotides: TGTGCCAGCAGACGACAGTACACCGGGGAGCTGTTTTTT. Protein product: CASRRQYTGELFF.

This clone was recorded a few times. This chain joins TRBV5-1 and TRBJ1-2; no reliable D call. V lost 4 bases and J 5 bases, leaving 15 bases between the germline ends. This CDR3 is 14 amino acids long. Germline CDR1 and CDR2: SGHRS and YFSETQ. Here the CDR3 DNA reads TGCGCCAGCAGCCCCGGACGGAGACAATATGGCTACACCTTC. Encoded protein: CASSPGRRQYGYTF.

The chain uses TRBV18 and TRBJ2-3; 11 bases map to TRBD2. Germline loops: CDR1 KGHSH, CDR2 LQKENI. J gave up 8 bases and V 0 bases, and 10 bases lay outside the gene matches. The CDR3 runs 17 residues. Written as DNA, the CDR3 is TGTGCCAGCTCACCACCTTCGGTAGCGGGAGGGCTTTCTACGCAGTATTTT. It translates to CASSPPSVAGGLSTQYF.

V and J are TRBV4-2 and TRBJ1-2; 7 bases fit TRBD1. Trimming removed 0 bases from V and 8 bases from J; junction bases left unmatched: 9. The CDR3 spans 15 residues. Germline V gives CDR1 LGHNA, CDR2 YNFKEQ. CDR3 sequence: CASSQEHGQARGYTF. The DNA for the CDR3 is TGTGCCAGCAGCCAAGAACACGGACAGGCAAGGGGCTACACCTTC.

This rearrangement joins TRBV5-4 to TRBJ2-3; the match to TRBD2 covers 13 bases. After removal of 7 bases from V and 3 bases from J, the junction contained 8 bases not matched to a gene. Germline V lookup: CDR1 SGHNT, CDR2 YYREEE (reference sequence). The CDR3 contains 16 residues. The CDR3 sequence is CASLRTSGGITDTQYF. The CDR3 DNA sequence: TGTGCCAGCTTAAGGACTAGCGGGGGTATAACAGATACGCAGTATTTT.

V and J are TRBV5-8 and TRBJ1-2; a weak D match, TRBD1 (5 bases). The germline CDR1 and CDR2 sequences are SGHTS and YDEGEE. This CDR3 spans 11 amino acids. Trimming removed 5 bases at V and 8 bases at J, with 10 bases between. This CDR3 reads CASSQGGGYTF. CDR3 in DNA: TGTGCCAGCAGTCAGGGAGGAGGCTACACCTTC. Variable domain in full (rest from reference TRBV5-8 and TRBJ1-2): EAGVTQSPTHLIKTRGQQATLRCSPISGHTSVYWYQQALGLGLQFLLWYDEGEERNRGNFPPRFSGRQFPNYSSELNVNALELEDSALYLCASSQGGGYTFGSGTRLTVV.

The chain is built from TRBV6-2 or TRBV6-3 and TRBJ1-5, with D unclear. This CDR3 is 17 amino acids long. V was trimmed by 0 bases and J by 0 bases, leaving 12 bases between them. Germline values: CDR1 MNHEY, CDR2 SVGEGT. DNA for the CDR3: TGTGCCAGCAGTTACTCTTTTTGGCAGATTAGCAATCAGCCCCAGCATTTT. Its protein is CASSYSFWQISNQPQHF.

The CDR3 DNA is TGTGCCAGCAATGGACAGGGTGACGTACACGAGCAGTACTTC. The encoded protein is CASNGQGDVHEQYF. This chain joins TRBV2 and TRBJ2-7, with TRBD1 matching 8 bases. This CDR3 comprises 14 residues. In germline, CDR1 is SNHLY, CDR2 FYNNEI. The V segment lost 7 bases and the J segment 5 bases; nucleotides outside the gene matches: 10.

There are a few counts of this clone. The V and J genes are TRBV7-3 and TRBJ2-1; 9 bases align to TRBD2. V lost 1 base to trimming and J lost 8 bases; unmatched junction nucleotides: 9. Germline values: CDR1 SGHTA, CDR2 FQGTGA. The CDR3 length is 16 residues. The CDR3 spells CASSLRRGGASDEQFF. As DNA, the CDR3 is TGTGCCAGCAGCTTAAGACGCGGGGGGGCCTCGGATGAGCAGTTCTTC.

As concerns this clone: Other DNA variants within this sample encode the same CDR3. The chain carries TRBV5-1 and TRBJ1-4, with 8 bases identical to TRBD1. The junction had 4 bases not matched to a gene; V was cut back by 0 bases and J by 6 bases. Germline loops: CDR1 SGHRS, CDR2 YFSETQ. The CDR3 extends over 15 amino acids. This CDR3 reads CASSLEGQGHEKLFF. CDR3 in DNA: TGCGCCAGCAGCTTGGAAGGACAGGGACATGAAAAACTGTTTTTT.

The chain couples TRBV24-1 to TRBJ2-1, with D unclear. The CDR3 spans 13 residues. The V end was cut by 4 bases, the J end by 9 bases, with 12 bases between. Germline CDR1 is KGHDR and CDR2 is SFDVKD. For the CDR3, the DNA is TGTGCCACCAGTGAGTCGGGTAAGGGTGAGCAGTTCTTC. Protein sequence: CATSESGKGEQFF.

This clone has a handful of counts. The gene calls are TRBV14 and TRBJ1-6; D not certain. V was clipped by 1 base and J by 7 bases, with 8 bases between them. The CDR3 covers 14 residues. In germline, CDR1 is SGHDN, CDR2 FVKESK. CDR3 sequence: CASSQGLQNSPLHF. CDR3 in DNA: TGTGCCAGCAGCCAAGGACTACAGAATTCACCCCTCCACTTT.

In DNA, the CDR3 is TGTGCCAGCAGTCGCGATGTGAATCAAGAGACCCAGTACTTC. Translation gives CASSRDVNQETQYF. V and J are TRBV7-3 and TRBJ2-5; D not resolved. The CDR3 runs to 14 residues. V lost 6 bases and J lost 2, with 13 bases in between. Germline CDR1 is SGHTA and CDR2 is FQGTGA. Supplemented by reference TRBV7-3 and TRBJ2-5, the full variable domain reads GAGVSQTPSNKVTEKGKYVELRCDPISGHTALYWYRQSLGQGPEFLIYFQGTGAADDSGLPNDRFFAVRPEGSVSTLKIQRTERGDSAVYLCASSRDVNQETQYFGPGTRLLVL.

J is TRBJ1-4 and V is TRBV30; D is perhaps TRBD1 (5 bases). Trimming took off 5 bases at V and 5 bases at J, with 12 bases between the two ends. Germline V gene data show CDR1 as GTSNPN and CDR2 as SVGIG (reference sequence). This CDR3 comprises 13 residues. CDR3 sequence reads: CAWSGTVNEKLFF. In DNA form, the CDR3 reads TGTGCCTGGTCCGGGACGGTCAATGAAAAACTGTTTTTT.

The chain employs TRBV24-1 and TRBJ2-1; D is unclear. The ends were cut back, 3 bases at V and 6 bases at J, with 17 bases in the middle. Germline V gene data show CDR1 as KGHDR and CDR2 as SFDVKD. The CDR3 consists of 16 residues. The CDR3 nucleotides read TGTGCCACCAGTGATCGACGCTCCGGTTGGGGCAATGAGCAGTTCTTC. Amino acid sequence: CATSDRRSGWGNEQFF.

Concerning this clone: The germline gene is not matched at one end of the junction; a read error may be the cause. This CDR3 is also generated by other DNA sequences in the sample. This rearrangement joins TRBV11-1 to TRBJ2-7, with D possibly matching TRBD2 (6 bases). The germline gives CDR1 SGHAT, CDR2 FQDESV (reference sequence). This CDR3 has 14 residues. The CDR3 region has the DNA TGTGCCAGCAGCTATAGCGGTCAGGGCTACGAGCAATACTTC. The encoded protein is CASSYSGQGYEQYF.

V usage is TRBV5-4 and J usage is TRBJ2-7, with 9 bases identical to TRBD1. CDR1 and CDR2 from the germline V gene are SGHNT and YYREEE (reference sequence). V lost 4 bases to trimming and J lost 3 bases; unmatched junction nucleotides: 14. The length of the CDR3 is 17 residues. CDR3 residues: CASSKTGQGGSFYEQYF. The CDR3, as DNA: TGTGCCAGCAGCAAAACGGGACAGGGCGGTTCATTCTACGAGCAGTACTTC.

The CDR3 DNA follows: TGTGCCAGCAGCCGGAGGACTAGCGGGAGCTACGAGCAGTACTTC. Amino acid sequence: CASSRRTSGSYEQYF. The chain combines TRBV13 with TRBJ2-7, with TRBD2 matching over 13 bases. The CDR3 sequence is 15 residues long. Germline V gene data show CDR1 as PRHDT and CDR2 as FYEKMQ (reference sequence). The junction had 4 bases not matched to a gene; V was cut back by 5 bases and J by 3 bases.

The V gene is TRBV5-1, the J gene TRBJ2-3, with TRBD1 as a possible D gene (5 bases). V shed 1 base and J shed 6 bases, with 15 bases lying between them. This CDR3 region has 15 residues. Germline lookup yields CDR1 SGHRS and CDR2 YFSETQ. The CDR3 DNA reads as TGCGCCAGCAGCTTGTACCCCCTACAGGCGGATACGCAGTATTTT. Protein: CASSLYPLQADTQYF.

The CDR3 region has the DNA TGTGCCAGCAGCTTGATCGCAGGGAGCACAGATACGCAGTATTTT. This sequence encodes CASSLIAGSTDTQYF. This chain uses TRBV7-9 with TRBJ2-3, with D possibly TRBD1 on 5 matching bases. V lost 3 bases to trimming and J lost 0 bases, with 10 bases between them. This CDR3 is built from 15 residues. In germline, CDR1 is SEHNR, CDR2 FQNEAQ (reference sequence). Filled out from reference TRBV7-9 and TRBJ2-3, the complete variable domain reads DTGVSQNPRHKITKRGQNVTFRCDPISEHNRLYWYRQTLGQGPEFLTYFQNEAQLEKSRLLSDRFSAERPKGSFSTLEIQRTEQGDSAMYLCASSLIAGSTDTQYFGPGTRLTVL.

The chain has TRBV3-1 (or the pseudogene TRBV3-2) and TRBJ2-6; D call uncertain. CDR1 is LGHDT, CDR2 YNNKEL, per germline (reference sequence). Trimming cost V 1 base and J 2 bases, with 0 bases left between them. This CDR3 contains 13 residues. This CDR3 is CASSQAGANVLTF. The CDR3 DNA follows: TGTGCCAGCAGCCAAGCTGGGGCCAACGTCCTGACTTTC.

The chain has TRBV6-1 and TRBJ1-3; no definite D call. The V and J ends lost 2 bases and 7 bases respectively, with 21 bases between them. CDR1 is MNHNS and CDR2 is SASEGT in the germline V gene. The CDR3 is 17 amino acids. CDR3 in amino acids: CASSEFFRDTEGNTIYF. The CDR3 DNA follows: TGTGCCAGCAGTGAATTCTTCCGAGACACCGAAGGGAACACCATATATTTT.